The 9 T cell receptor beta chains below all came from one sample that was sequenced in a study of control samples from healthy donors and cancer patients. The assay was immunoSEQ multiplex PCR, and TCRdb's table has in-frame clones only and misses some. The data show roughly 40,000 clones, with about 90% seen just once and more than 3% held by the top ten. Sequenced: blood. These receptors all come from a woman aged 45-65 years in good health.

The chain couples TRBV28 to TRBJ1-1, with TRBD1 identical over 8 bases. Germline V gene sequence: CDR1 MDHEN, CDR2 SYDVKM. The ends lost 5 bases at V and 3 bases at J; junction bases unmatched: 8. The CDR3 covers 15 residues. CDR3 in amino acids: CASSQTGAMDTEAFF. The CDR3 nucleotides are TGTGCCAGCAGTCAGACAGGGGCGATGGACACTGAAGCTTTCTTT.

This clone was seen only a few times. The chain couples TRBV20-1 to TRBJ1-1; TRBD1 aligns across 11 bases. The CDR3 is 11 residues long. Per the germline V gene, CDR1 is DFQATT and CDR2 is SNEGSKA (reference sequence). V lost 6 bases to trimming and J lost 11 bases; unmatched junction nucleotides: 5. CDR3 coding DNA: TGCAGTGCCGGACAGGGGGCGAATGCTTTCTTT. Translating it yields CSAGQGANAFF.

This chain uses TRBV4-1 with TRBJ1-1; 7 nucleotides align to TRBD1. CDR3 size: 17 residues. Germline-derived CDR1 and CDR2 are MGHRA and YSYEKL. Trimming removed 0 bases from V and 1 base from J; junction bases left unmatched: 8. The CDR3 bases are TGCGCCAGCAGCCAAGAACAGACAGGGTTTCGGAACACTGAAGCTTTCTTT. Amino acids: CASSQEQTGFRNTEAFF.

Comments on this clone: This sample also contains other DNA sequences that code for the same CDR3. The chain uses TRBV7-2 and TRBJ2-5; perhaps D is TRBD1 or TRBD2 (6 bases each). V was shortened by 1 base and J by 5 bases, with 23 bases between the two germline ends. This CDR3 spans 18 amino acids. Germline V gene lookup returns CDR1 SGHTA and CDR2 FQGNSA. The CDR3 coding sequence is TGTGCCAGCAGCTTAGGGGGTCGGGGGCTCTCTTTCATGGAGACCCAGTACTTC. This translates into CASSLGGRGLSFMETQYF.

This clone was seen just once. V gene TRBV2 combines with J gene TRBJ1-5; 7 nucleotides agree with TRBD1. The CDR3 runs to 14 residues. Per germline, CDR1 SNHLY and CDR2 FYNNEI. Trimming took 5 bases from V and 3 from J; bases not matched to a gene: 4. CDR3 bases: TGTGCCAGCAGTCTCGGGACAGACAATCAGCCCCAGCATTTT. It encodes CASSLGTDNQPQHF.

The rearrangement links TRBV5-1 to TRBJ2-7, with 7 bases identical to TRBD1. The V gene end was trimmed by 0 bases and the J gene end by 2 bases; junction bases not matched to a gene: 5. This CDR3 spans 15 amino acids. CDR1 and CDR2 from the germline V gene are SGHRS and YFSETQ. CDR3 sequence reads: CASSLVGTETYEQYF. For the CDR3, the DNA is TGCGCCAGCAGCTTGGTCGGGACAGAAACCTACGAGCAGTACTTC.

The V and J genes are TRBV6-5 and TRBJ2-3; 7 bases are a match to TRBD2. V was pared by 2 bases and J by 2 bases, with 7 bases of the junction left unmatched. The CDR3 covers 16 residues. The germline CDR1 and CDR2 sequences are MNHEY and SVGAGI. In nucleotides, the CDR3 is TGTGCCAGCAGTTACACTCAGCGGGGACCCACAGATACGCAGTATTTT. Translation gives CASSYTQRGPTDTQYF.

The chain joins TRBV11-2 to TRBJ1-4; D remains unclear. Per germline, CDR1 SGHAT and CDR2 FQNNGV. This CDR3 has 15 amino acids. Trimming took 1 base from V and 3 from J, leaving 9 bases between them. The CDR3 coding sequence is TGTGCCAGCAGCTTAGCAGGACGACCTAATGAAAAACTGTTTTTT. Translation gives CASSLAGRPNEKLFF.

This sequence joins TRBV7-8 and TRBJ2-7; TRBD2 matches 16 bases. The CDR3 spans 17 residues. Germline V CDR1 and CDR2: SGHVS, FQNEAQ. V gave up 0 bases and J gave up 6 bases; unmatched junction bases: 5. CDR3 sequence: CASSLAGTSGGAVEQYF. The DNA of the CDR3 is TGTGCCAGCAGCTTAGCGGGGACTAGCGGGGGGGCAGTCGAGCAGTACTTC.